This T cell receptor (beta chain) was retrieved from a study of T cells after yellow fever vaccination. This clonotype was counted at least ten times. TCRdb analysed the 5' RACE reads with MiXCR anew, one entry per CDR3 protein. Counted here are over 150,000 distinct CDR3 sequences, 6.2% occurring once; the ten biggest clones make up less than 3%. Trimming removed 0 bases at V and 12 bases at J, with 9 bases between. This CDR3 is built from 12 residues. The receptor comes from a man between 18 and 29 years old who received the YFV17D yellow fever vaccine. V gene TRBV12-3 or TRBV12-4 combines with J gene TRBJ2-1; D not resolved. The sequencing here drew on CD4+ T cells sorted from PBMCs, taken on the day of the first yellow fever vaccination. In nucleotides, the CDR3 is TGTGCCAGCAGTTTAGCGCAGGCTGGGCAGTTCTTC. The encoded protein is CASSLAQAGQFF.